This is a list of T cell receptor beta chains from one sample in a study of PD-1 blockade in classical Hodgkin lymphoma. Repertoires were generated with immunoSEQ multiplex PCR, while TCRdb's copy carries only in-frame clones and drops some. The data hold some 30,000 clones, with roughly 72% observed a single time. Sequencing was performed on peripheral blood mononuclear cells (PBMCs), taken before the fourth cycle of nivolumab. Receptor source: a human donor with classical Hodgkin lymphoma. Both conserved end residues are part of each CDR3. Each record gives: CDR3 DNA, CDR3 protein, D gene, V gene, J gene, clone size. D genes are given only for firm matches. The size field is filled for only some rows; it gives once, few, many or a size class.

cdr3_nt: TGCGCCAGCAGCCCTAAGTGGACTAGCGGGGGCTACAATGAGCAGTTCTTC
cdr3_aa: CASSPKWTSGGYNEQFF
d_call: TRBD2
v_call: TRBV5-1
j_call: TRBJ2-1
clone_size: .

cdr3_nt: TGTGCCAGCACTACCGTGGGAGGGGGTGAAGCTTTCTTT
cdr3_aa: CASTTVGGGEAFF
d_call: .
v_call: TRBV27
j_call: TRBJ1-1
clone_size: .

cdr3_nt: TGTGCCAGCAGTTCGTCAGGGGGCGCCACTGAAGCTTTCTTT
cdr3_aa: CASSSSGGATEAFF
d_call: TRBD1
v_call: TRBV28
j_call: TRBJ1-1
clone_size: .

cdr3_nt: TGTGCCAGCAGTTCCTCCACCGGACGGTCCTACGAGCAGTACTTC
cdr3_aa: CASSSSTGRSYEQYF
d_call: .
v_call: TRBV27
j_call: TRBJ2-7
clone_size: medium-sized

cdr3_nt: TGTGCCAGCAGCTCCCTGGACTCCTGGCTAAGGCACGAGCAGTACTTC
cdr3_aa: CASSSLDSWLRHEQYF
d_call: .
v_call: TRBV11-2
j_call: TRBJ2-7
clone_size: .

cdr3_nt: TGTGCCAGCAGCTTAGTCTTGACGGGCGCTGGAAACACCATATATTTT
cdr3_aa: CASSLVLTGAGNTIYF
d_call: .
v_call: TRBV11-2
j_call: TRBJ1-3
clone_size: .

cdr3_nt: TGTGCCAGCAGTTATAGACGGGCCTACGAGCAGTACTTC
cdr3_aa: CASSYRRAYEQYF
d_call: .
v_call: TRBV6-5
j_call: TRBJ2-7
clone_size: few

cdr3_nt: TGTGCCAGCAGCTTTCGGGGGTACAATGAAAAACTGTTTTTT
cdr3_aa: CASSFRGYNEKLFF
d_call: .
v_call: TRBV7-9
j_call: TRBJ1-4
clone_size: .

cdr3_nt: TGTGCCAGCAGTCCCCACCCAACAGATACGCAGTATTTT
cdr3_aa: CASSPHPTDTQYF
d_call: .
v_call: TRBV6-5
j_call: TRBJ2-3
clone_size: few

cdr3_nt: TGTGCCTGGGAAGGACAGGTTAACACTGAAGCTTTCTTT
cdr3_aa: CAWEGQVNTEAFF
d_call: TRBD1
v_call: TRBV30
j_call: TRBJ1-1
clone_size: once

cdr3_nt: TGTGCCAGCAGTGAACTTGCGGGAGGTGGCAATGAGCAGTTCTTC
cdr3_aa: CASSELAGGGNEQFF
d_call: TRBD2
v_call: TRBV6-1
j_call: TRBJ2-1
clone_size: once

cdr3_nt: TGTGCCAGCAGCGTAGCTCAGGGGGGGGCGAACACCGGGGAGCTGTTTTTT
cdr3_aa: CASSVAQGGANTGELFF
d_call: .
v_call: TRBV9
j_call: TRBJ2-2
clone_size: .

cdr3_nt: TGCAGCGTTCACGGGGGTTTTAACTATGGCTACACCTTC
cdr3_aa: CSVHGGFNYGYTF
d_call: .
v_call: TRBV29-1
j_call: TRBJ1-2
clone_size: .

cdr3_nt: TGTGCCAGCAGCGTAGACGAGGGAGCTGAAGCTTTCTTT
cdr3_aa: CASSVDEGAEAFF
d_call: .
v_call: TRBV9
j_call: TRBJ1-1
clone_size: .

cdr3_nt: TGCGCCAGCAGCTACGGGACAGGGCTCCAAGAGACCCAGTACTTC
cdr3_aa: CASSYGTGLQETQYF
d_call: TRBD1
v_call: TRBV5-1
j_call: TRBJ2-5
clone_size: .

cdr3_nt: TGTGCCAGCTCGGGCGGGAGGGTCGATGAGCAGTTCTTC
cdr3_aa: CASSGGRVDEQFF
d_call: TRBD2
v_call: TRBV7-9
j_call: TRBJ2-1
clone_size: .

cdr3_nt: TGTGCCTGGAGTTGGACAGATAATGGCTACACCTTC
cdr3_aa: CAWSWTDNGYTF
d_call: .
v_call: TRBV30
j_call: TRBJ1-2
clone_size: .

cdr3_nt: TGCGCCAGCAGCCGGGACTCCCAGACCCAGTACTTC
cdr3_aa: CASSRDSQTQYF
d_call: .
v_call: TRBV5-1
j_call: TRBJ2-5
clone_size: once

cdr3_nt: TGCGCCAGCAGCCAAGAATACAGGGGATTTCCCCTCCACTTT
cdr3_aa: CASSQEYRGFPLHF
d_call: TRBD1
v_call: TRBV4-1
j_call: TRBJ1-6
clone_size: .

cdr3_nt: TGCGCCAGCAGCTTGGACAGGGCGGACGAGCAGTACTTC
cdr3_aa: CASSLDRADEQYF
d_call: .
v_call: TRBV5-1
j_call: TRBJ2-7
clone_size: .

cdr3_nt: TGTGCCAGCAGCCCTGCTTGGGGCTACACCTTC
cdr3_aa: CASSPAWGYTF
d_call: .
v_call: TRBV6-5
j_call: TRBJ1-2
clone_size: .

cdr3_nt: TGTGCCAGCTCAAGGCTAGCGGGGGCTGACAATCAGCCCCAGCATTTT
cdr3_aa: CASSRLAGADNQPQHF
d_call: .
v_call: TRBV18
j_call: TRBJ1-5
clone_size: .

cdr3_nt: TGTGCCAGCAGCTTAGATTCGTCACCCCTCCACTTT
cdr3_aa: CASSLDSSPLHF
d_call: .
v_call: TRBV7-2
j_call: TRBJ1-6
clone_size: .

cdr3_nt: TGTGCCAGCAGCCGGGACAGTTCGGAGACCCAGTACTTC
cdr3_aa: CASSRDSSETQYF
d_call: TRBD1
v_call: TRBV7-2
j_call: TRBJ2-5
clone_size: once

cdr3_nt: TGTGCCAGCAGCTTAGTAGGGCCCCCGGATACGCAGTATTTT
cdr3_aa: CASSLVGPPDTQYF
d_call: .
v_call: TRBV11-2
j_call: TRBJ2-3
clone_size: .

cdr3_nt: TGCGCCAGCAGCTTGTTTTTGGGGGGTTCCATCGAGCAGTACTTC
cdr3_aa: CASSLFLGGSIEQYF
d_call: .
v_call: TRBV5-1
j_call: TRBJ2-7
clone_size: once

cdr3_nt: TGTGCCAGCAGCTTTGCTTTGGGGGAGCAGTACTTC
cdr3_aa: CASSFALGEQYF
d_call: .
v_call: TRBV7-6
j_call: TRBJ2-7
clone_size: .

cdr3_nt: TGTGCCAGCAGTGAGTGGCAGGGTCGCAATCAGCCCCAGCATTTT
cdr3_aa: CASSEWQGRNQPQHF
d_call: .
v_call: TRBV2
j_call: TRBJ1-5
clone_size: few

cdr3_nt: TGTGCCGGGGACTTTCCCTCGGGTACGCAGTATTTT
cdr3_aa: CAGDFPSGTQYF
d_call: .
v_call: TRBV30
j_call: TRBJ2-3
clone_size: .

cdr3_nt: TGTGCCAGCAGCACAGGGGGCAAGAACACCGGGGAGCTGTTTTTT
cdr3_aa: CASSTGGKNTGELFF
d_call: TRBD1
v_call: TRBV6-6
j_call: TRBJ2-2
clone_size: few

cdr3_nt: TGTGCCAGCAGTTTGGGGGGTGCGAATGAAGCTTTCTTT
cdr3_aa: CASSLGGANEAFF
d_call: .
v_call: TRBV6-5
j_call: TRBJ1-1
clone_size: .

cdr3_nt: TGTGCCAGCAGCTTACCGCCCGACAACAGGGCCCGCTCTGGAAACACCATATATTTT
cdr3_aa: CASSLPPDNRARSGNTIYF
d_call: .
v_call: TRBV11-2
j_call: TRBJ1-3
clone_size: few

cdr3_nt: TGTGCCAGCAGTTTTTTTGCGGGACAGGGATACTACGAGCAGTACTTC
cdr3_aa: CASSFFAGQGYYEQYF
d_call: TRBD1
v_call: TRBV28
j_call: TRBJ2-7
clone_size: few

cdr3_nt: TGTGCCAGCAGTCGGCAGGGGATAAACACCATATATTTT
cdr3_aa: CASSRQGINTIYF
d_call: .
v_call: TRBV28
j_call: TRBJ1-3
clone_size: .

cdr3_nt: TGTGCCAGCAAAGAGGGGGCAGGTCTATACGAGCAGTACTTC
cdr3_aa: CASKEGAGLYEQYF
d_call: TRBD1
v_call: TRBV7-9
j_call: TRBJ2-7
clone_size: once

cdr3_nt: TGTGCCAGCAGCACCGGGACAGGGGGCATTGGGGAAGAGACCCAGTACTTC
cdr3_aa: CASSTGTGGIGEETQYF
d_call: TRBD1
v_call: TRBV5-4
j_call: TRBJ2-5
clone_size: few

cdr3_nt: TGTGCCAGCCTAGACACAGAGAACACTGAAGCTTTCTTT
cdr3_aa: CASLDTENTEAFF
d_call: .
v_call: TRBV6-1
j_call: TRBJ1-1
clone_size: .

cdr3_nt: TGTGCCAGCAGCATCGACAGGGGAGGCGAGCAGTACTTC
cdr3_aa: CASSIDRGGEQYF
d_call: TRBD1
v_call: TRBV7-9
j_call: TRBJ2-7
clone_size: .

cdr3_nt: TGTGCCAGCACAAAACTAGCGGGGGGGACCGATACGCAGTATTTT
cdr3_aa: CASTKLAGGTDTQYF
d_call: TRBD2
v_call: TRBV2
j_call: TRBJ2-3
clone_size: .

cdr3_nt: TGTGCCAGCAGCTTAGTGACTAGCGGGAGGGGGTCTTACAATGAGCAGTTCTTC
cdr3_aa: CASSLVTSGRGSYNEQFF
d_call: TRBD2
v_call: TRBV7-8
j_call: TRBJ2-1
clone_size: .

cdr3_nt: TGTGCCAGCAAAAAGCTAGCGGGGAAAGATACGCAGTATTTT
cdr3_aa: CASKKLAGKDTQYF
d_call: TRBD2
v_call: TRBV6-1
j_call: TRBJ2-3
clone_size: .

cdr3_nt: TGTGCCAGTAGTATAACCGTCAACACCGGGGAGCTGTTTTTT
cdr3_aa: CASSITVNTGELFF
d_call: .
v_call: TRBV19
j_call: TRBJ2-2
clone_size: .

cdr3_nt: TGTGCCAGCAGCCTTCAGGGAAGCTACACCTTC
cdr3_aa: CASSLQGSYTF
d_call: .
v_call: TRBV13
j_call: TRBJ1-2
clone_size: .

cdr3_nt: TGCGCCAGCTGCAGGGCCCTTGACACAGATACGCAGTATTTT
cdr3_aa: CASCRALDTDTQYF
d_call: .
v_call: TRBV5-1
j_call: TRBJ2-3
clone_size: .

cdr3_nt: TGTGCCTGGAGCCAGAGCGGAACCTACGAGCAGTACTTC
cdr3_aa: CAWSQSGTYEQYF
d_call: .
v_call: TRBV30
j_call: TRBJ2-7
clone_size: .

cdr3_nt: TGCGCCAGCAGCCAGCTGGTCCGGGGCACAGATACGCAGTATTTT
cdr3_aa: CASSQLVRGTDTQYF
d_call: .
v_call: TRBV4-3
j_call: TRBJ2-3
clone_size: .

cdr3_nt: TGTGCCAGTAGTACAACTTACTGGGGGGTCACGAACACCGGGGAGCTGTTTTTT
cdr3_aa: CASSTTYWGVTNTGELFF
d_call: .
v_call: TRBV19
j_call: TRBJ2-2
clone_size: few

cdr3_nt: TGTGCCAGCAGCCAATCTCCGAGCCACAGCTCCTACGAGCAGTACTTC
cdr3_aa: CASSQSPSHSSYEQYF
d_call: .
v_call: TRBV9
j_call: TRBJ2-7
clone_size: .

cdr3_nt: TGTGCCAGCAGTGTAGCGGGCTACGAGCAGTACTTC
cdr3_aa: CASSVAGYEQYF
d_call: TRBD2
v_call: TRBV4-2
j_call: TRBJ2-7
clone_size: .

cdr3_nt: TGTGCCTGGAGTGGCCGCGGGGAGGGGCTAACCTACGAGCAGTACTTC
cdr3_aa: CAWSGRGEGLTYEQYF
d_call: TRBD2
v_call: TRBV30
j_call: TRBJ2-7
clone_size: .

cdr3_nt: TGTGCCTCCACTAGCGGGGGGTACAATGAGCAGTTCTTC
cdr3_aa: CASTSGGYNEQFF
d_call: TRBD2
v_call: TRBV30
j_call: TRBJ2-1
clone_size: .

cdr3_nt: TGCGCCAGCAACCCAGGGGGCGGCGATGAGCAGTTCTTC
cdr3_aa: CASNPGGGDEQFF
d_call: TRBD1
v_call: TRBV5-1
j_call: TRBJ2-1
clone_size: .

cdr3_nt: TGTGCCAGCAGCACCCTTGGGGCTAGCAATCAGCCCCAGCATTTT
cdr3_aa: CASSTLGASNQPQHF
d_call: .
v_call: TRBV28
j_call: TRBJ1-5
clone_size: .

cdr3_nt: TGTGCCAGCAGCTTGGAGAGGGCAGGGAGAAAGAGCTCTGGGGCCAACGTCCTGACTTTC
cdr3_aa: CASSLERAGRKSSGANVLTF
d_call: .
v_call: TRBV5-4
j_call: TRBJ2-6
clone_size: .

cdr3_nt: TGTGCCAGCAGGCTGGACAGGACCTACGAGCAGTACTTC
cdr3_aa: CASRLDRTYEQYF
d_call: TRBD1
v_call: TRBV6-6
j_call: TRBJ2-7
clone_size: once